This T cell receptor beta chain was obtained from a study of blood T cell repertoires in COVID-19. Study in general: Sites in the United States, Italy and Spain provided acute and convalescent COVID-19 samples. PBMCs, B-cell-depleted T cells, or T cells were the source of the cDNA or gDNA that made up the material.

In the source study's methods: Reference gene primers were amplified, and this amplification served to estimate nucleated cell counts. Clones were sequenced by immunoSEQ multiplex PCR, and TCRdb holds only the in-frame ones, with some missing. Clonal size and the V and J genes are those of that table, whereas D and trimming came from the DNA. The sample has 120,000 or so clones, around 76% seen once. Germline V CDR1 and CDR2: SGDLS, YYNGEE. The CDR3 is 16 residues long. V gave up 6 bases and J gave up 4 bases, with 20 bases separating them. The receptor's source is a man between 65 and 85 years old with acute or convalescent COVID-19. The sequenced sample consisted of peripheral blood. This sequence joins TRBV9 and TRBJ2-1; possible D gene TRBD2, 6 bases. The DNA of the CDR3 is TGTGCCAGCACGACCGGGGGTGGCGCCGTTTACAATGAGCAGTTCTTC. The encoded protein is CASTTGGGAVYNEQFF.